This entry is about one T cell receptor beta chain. Its target is unknown. The data stem from a study of T cell responses to AZD1222 COVID-19 vaccine. Overall study results and limits: Vaccine-associated CD4 TCRs spanned spike, dominant at 160-218 and 743-854.

With 3 bases clipped from V and 7 bases from J, the junction kept 6 bases outside the gene matches. This CDR3 spans 13 amino acids. Germline values: CDR1 LGHDT, CDR2 YNNKEL (reference sequence). Sequencing was performed with immunoSEQ multiplex PCR; in TCRdb, only in-frame clones are kept and a portion is missing. Of approximately 88,000 clones listed, around 90% are singletons. The sequencing here drew on peripheral blood, taken on day 0 of AZD1222 vaccination. This TCR was sampled from an adult in good health. V usage is TRBV3-1 (or the pseudogene TRBV3-2) and J usage is TRBJ2-7; 7 positions agree with TRBD1. The CDR3 DNA sequence: TGTGCCAGCAGCCAGGAAAACAGGGGTGAGCAGTACTTC. It specifies CASSQENRGEQYF.